The 24 T cell receptor beta chains below all came from one sample that was sequenced in a study of blood T cells in healthy people across ages. Primers used in a second PCR of about 6 to 11 cycles were a sample-barcoded 5' primer and a J-beta primer mix. TCRdb used MiXCR to reprocess the 5' RACE reads, holding one entry per CDR3 protein. In the table there are approximately 1.5 million distinct CDR3 sequences, approximately 43% of which are singletons. What was sequenced was blood. Source of these receptors: a woman aged 18-30 years in good health.

This clonotype was detected a few times. V and J are TRBV20-1 and TRBJ2-3; 7 bases are shared with TRBD2. The CDR3 consists of 16 residues. Per germline, CDR1 DFQATT and CDR2 SNEGSKA (reference sequence). Trimming cost V 0 bases and J 5 bases; bases outside gene matches: 11. CDR3 bases: TGCAGTGCTAGAGAGAGGCTAGCGGCCCTTAAAGATACGCAGTATTTT. This gives the protein CSARERLAALKDTQYF.

The sample holds many counts of this clonotype. The V and J genes are TRBV18 and TRBJ2-5, with D perhaps given as TRBD1 or TRBD2 (5 bases each). CDR1 and CDR2 from the germline V gene are KGHSH and LQKENI. V was clipped by 2 bases and J by 4 bases, with 11 bases between them. The CDR3 sequence is 14 residues long. The CDR3 DNA sequence: TGTGCCAGCTCACCAGGGGCAGGGAGAGAGACCCAGTACTTC. This encodes CASSPGAGRETQYF.

The V and J genes are TRBV5-6 and TRBJ2-4, with 14 positions matching TRBD2. Germline V CDR1 and CDR2: SGHDT, YYEEEE. This CDR3 is 19 amino acids long. The junction had 9 bases not matched to a gene; V was cut back by 4 bases and J by 0 bases. The CDR3 DNA sequence: TGTGCCAGCAGCGCCAGACTAGCGGGAGGGCCTCTAGCCAAAAACATTCAGTACTTC. Translation: CASSARLAGGPLAKNIQYF.

In its sample, this clonotype was seen a few times. The gene calls are TRBV24-1 and TRBJ2-5; weak D call: TRBD1 (5 bases). Deletions cut 5 bases from V and 2 bases from J, with 8 bases between. The germline V gene encodes CDR1 KGHDR and CDR2 SFDVKD. The length of the CDR3 is 13 residues. CDR3 in amino acids: CATSGTLQETQYF. CDR3 in DNA: TGTGCCACCAGTGGGACACTACAAGAGACCCAGTACTTC.

On this clonotype: An end of the junction differs from the germline gene, which may be a read error. V usage is TRBV4-3 and J usage is TRBJ2-1, with TRBD1 identical over 9 bases. Germline values: CDR1 LGHNA, CDR2 YSLEER. This CDR3 contains 17 residues. CDR3 in amino acids: CASSQDDPGQGNNERFF. CDR3 nucleotide sequence: TGCGCCAGCAGCCAAGATGACCCGGGACAGGGAAACAATGAGCGGTTCTTC.

This chain connects TRBV20-1 to TRBJ2-3; possibly TRBD1 for D (5 bases). The length of the CDR3 is 14 residues. V lost 3 bases and J 3 bases, leaving 13 bases between the germline ends. CDR1 is DFQATT and CDR2 is SNEGSKA in the germline V gene (reference sequence). The CDR3 here is CSARARVGTDTQYF. The CDR3 DNA sequence: TGCAGTGCTAGGGCCAGGGTGGGTACAGATACGCAGTATTTT.

This chain joins TRBV14 and TRBJ2-4, with TRBD2 identical over 7 bases. Unmatched junction bases numbered 10, after V lost 4 bases and J lost 4 bases. The CDR3 spans 16 residues. Germline V gene sequence: CDR1 SGHDN, CDR2 FVKESK. The CDR3 sequence is CASSLYRGDEKNIQYF. CDR3 nucleotide sequence: TGTGCCAGCAGCCTCTATCGGGGGGACGAAAAAAACATTCAGTACTTC.

This clonotype came up a few times. The rearrangement links TRBV6-2 or TRBV6-3 to TRBJ1-1; D is undetermined. The CDR3 runs 13 residues. From germline, CDR1 is MNHEY and CDR2 SVGEGT. V lost 5 bases to trimming and J lost 7 bases, with 14 bases between them. The CDR3 here is CASSDGGIDEAFF. The CDR3 DNA is TGTGCCAGCAGTGATGGAGGGATCGATGAAGCTTTCTTT.

V gene TRBV9 combines with J gene TRBJ1-2; D perhaps matches TRBD1 (5 bases). The CDR3 consists of 15 residues. The germline V and J ends were trimmed by 0 bases and 4 bases, with 13 bases remaining between them. Germline V lookup: CDR1 SGDLS, CDR2 YYNGEE. In DNA form, the CDR3 reads TGTGCCAGCAGCGTAGTAGGGGACGGAACCTATGGCTACACCTTC. Protein: CASSVVGDGTYGYTF.

This clonotype was seen ten or more times. This chain uses TRBV7-2 with TRBJ2-1; TRBD2 matches at 10 bases. The germline V gene encodes CDR1 SGHTA and CDR2 FQGNSA. Trimming took 2 bases from V and 4 from J; bases not matched to a gene: 2. This CDR3 region has 15 residues. The CDR3 nucleotides read TGTGCCAGCAGCTTAAGAGCGGGGGGGTACAATGAGCAGTTCTTC. Residues: CASSLRAGGYNEQFF.

This clonotype has just a few counts. V gene TRBV7-2 combines with J gene TRBJ2-5; 9 bases match TRBD2. CDR1 and CDR2 (germline): SGHTA, FQGNSA. Trimming cost V 1 base and J 1 base; bases outside gene matches: 4. The CDR3 extends over 16 amino acids. CDR3 residues: CASSLGRGLAQETQYF. CDR3 in DNA: TGTGCCAGCAGCTTAGGTCGGGGACTAGCCCAAGAGACCCAGTACTTC.

This chain links TRBV7-2 with TRBJ2-7; the D gene is possibly TRBD2 (6 bases). Germline CDR1 is SGHTA and CDR2 is FQGNSA. This CDR3 is built from 14 residues. V was cut by 7 bases and J by 5 bases, with 18 bases left in between. The CDR3 sequence is CASTSHLATHEQYF. The CDR3 region has the DNA TGTGCCAGCACCAGCCATCTAGCGACCCACGAGCAGTACTTC.

The chain combines TRBV7-2 with TRBJ2-1; TRBD1 is a possible D gene (7 bases). Per the germline V gene, CDR1 is SGHTA and CDR2 is FQGNSA. Between the trimmed V and J ends, which lost 6 bases and 2 bases, there was a span of 14 bases. This CDR3 comprises 15 residues. Written as DNA, the CDR3 is TGTGCCAGCAGTAGGGGCAGGGGGGCCTACAATGAGCAGTTCTTC. Translation: CASSRGRGAYNEQFF.

The J gene is TRBJ1-1, the V gene TRBV7-8; TRBD1 might be the D (5 bases). The CDR3 has 15 residues. Looked up from germline, CDR1 is SGHVS and CDR2 is FQNEAQ. The V end was cut by 1 base, the J end by 1 base, with 10 bases between. CDR3 nucleotide sequence: TGTGCCAGCAGCTTAGTGCCAAGGGGGAACACTGAAGCTTTCTTT. It yields the protein CASSLVPRGNTEAFF.

This clonotype appeared a single time. The chain uses TRBV6-2 or TRBV6-3 and TRBJ1-1, with TRBD1 as a possible D gene (6 bases). Germline lookup yields CDR1 MNHEY and CDR2 SVGEGT. The V end lost 8 bases, the J end lost 10 bases, and 23 bases lay between the germline ends. The CDR3 consists of 14 residues. The CDR3 loop reads CASSQGQGRNRAFF. CDR3 nucleotides: TGTGCCAGCTCCCAGGGACAAGGTCGAAATAGAGCTTTCTTT.

The chain joins TRBV27 to TRBJ1-2; D is possibly TRBD1 (5 bases). CDR1 is MNHEY and CDR2 is SMNVEV in the germline V gene (reference sequence). V lost 7 bases and J 4 bases, leaving 10 bases between the germline ends. The CDR3 covers 12 residues. CDR3 DNA sequence: TGTGCCAGCAAAGGGGATATCTATGGCTACACCTTC. Translated, it gives CASKGDIYGYTF.

The rearrangement uses TRBV11-2 and TRBJ2-5, with a tentative D call TRBD2 (5 bases). V was shortened by 5 bases and J by 7 bases, with 14 bases between the two germline ends. Germline assignment: CDR1 SGHAT and CDR2 FQNNGV. The length of the CDR3 is 13 residues. The CDR3 bases are TGTGCCAGCAGCCCCGACACTAGGAGGACCCAGTACTTC. Protein product: CASSPDTRRTQYF.

The chain couples TRBV6-6 to TRBJ1-5, with 12 bases matching TRBD1. V dropped 7 bases and J dropped 4; count of bases not matched to a gene: 5. The CDR3 is 15 residues long. Germline assignment: CDR1 MNHNY and CDR2 SVGAGI (reference sequence). CDR3 in DNA: TGTGCCAGCACCGAGGGACAGGGGGCAAATCAGCCCCAGCATTTT. Encoded protein: CASTEGQGANQPQHF.

This clonotype showed up just a few times. The V and J genes are TRBV7-9 and TRBJ2-7, with D unresolved. This CDR3 has 12 amino acids. Deletions cut 5 bases from V and 4 bases from J, with 9 bases between. In germline, CDR1 is SEHNR, CDR2 FQNEAQ (reference sequence). The CDR3 bases are TGTGCCAGCAGCCACGAACCGTACGAGCAGTACTTC. Protein: CASSHEPYEQYF.

In this sample, this clonotype turned up a few times. This chain links TRBV4-1 with TRBJ2-5; a possible D gene is TRBD2 (6 bases). Germline V lookup: CDR1 MGHRA, CDR2 YSYEKL. This CDR3 is 15 amino acids long. V was pared by 0 bases and J by 5 bases, with 13 bases between. Written as DNA, the CDR3 is TGCGCCAGCAGCCAAGAAGCCGCGGGGTGGGAGACCCAGTACTTC. It translates to CASSQEAAGWETQYF.

The chain uses TRBV29-1 and TRBJ2-3; D is perhaps TRBD1 (6 bases). Trimming shortened V by 4 bases and J by 1 base, and 21 bases separated the two germline ends. CDR1 is SQVTM, CDR2 ANQGSEA, per germline. The CDR3 is made up of 17 amino acids. CDR3 bases: TGCAGCGTTGTGGGGGCTTTCCCAGGTGGGGGCACAGATACGCAGTATTTT. Protein: CSVVGAFPGGGTDTQYF.

V is TRBV7-2 and J is TRBJ2-1; D may be TRBD1 or TRBD2 (5 bases each). Germline V gene sequence: CDR1 SGHTA, CDR2 FQGNSA. V lost 2 bases to trimming and J lost 10 bases, with 15 bases between them. CDR3 length: 14 residues. CDR3 amino acids: CASSLWGIGAEQFF. CDR3 DNA sequence: TGTGCCAGCAGCTTATGGGGCATCGGGGCAGAGCAGTTCTTC.

The genes are TRBV20-1 and TRBJ1-2; 9 nucleotides agree with TRBD1. V shed 3 bases and J 7 bases; nucleotides not matched to a gene: 6. Germline V CDR1 and CDR2: DFQATT, SNEGSKA (reference sequence). This CDR3 is built from 13 residues. CDR3 coding DNA: TGCAGTGCTAGTCAACAGGGGGCGACTGGCTACACCTTC. This codes for CSASQQGATGYTF.

V usage is TRBV27 and J usage is TRBJ2-2; D gene unclear. The CDR3 sequence is 14 residues long. Per germline, CDR1 MNHEY and CDR2 SMNVEV (reference sequence). V lost 6 bases to trimming and J lost 4 bases, with 12 bases between them. Written as DNA, the CDR3 is TGTGCCAGCAGCGCTATACAGTTCACCGGGGAGCTGTTTTTT. Translation: CASSAIQFTGELFF.